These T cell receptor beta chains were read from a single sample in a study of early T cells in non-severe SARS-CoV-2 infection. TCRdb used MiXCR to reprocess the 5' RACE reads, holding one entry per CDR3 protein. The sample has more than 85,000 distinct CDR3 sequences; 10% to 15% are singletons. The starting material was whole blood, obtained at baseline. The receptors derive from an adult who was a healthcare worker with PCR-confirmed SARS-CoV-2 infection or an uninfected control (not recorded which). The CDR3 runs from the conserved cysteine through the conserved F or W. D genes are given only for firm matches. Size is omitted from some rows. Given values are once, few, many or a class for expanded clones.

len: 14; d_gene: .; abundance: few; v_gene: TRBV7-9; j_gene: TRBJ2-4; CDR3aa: CASSRQIAKNIQYF; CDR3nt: TGTGCCAGCAGTAGACAGATCGCCAAAAACATTCAGTACTTC
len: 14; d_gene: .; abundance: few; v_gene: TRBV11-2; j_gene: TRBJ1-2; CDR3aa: CASSLEVRIPGYTF; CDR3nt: TGTGCCAGCAGCTTAGAGGTCCGTATACCTGGCTACACCTTC
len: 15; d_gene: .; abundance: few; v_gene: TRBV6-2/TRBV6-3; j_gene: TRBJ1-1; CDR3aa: CASSSRITVNTEAFF; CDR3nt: TGTGCCAGCAGTTCACGAATAACAGTGAACACTGAAGCTTTCTTT
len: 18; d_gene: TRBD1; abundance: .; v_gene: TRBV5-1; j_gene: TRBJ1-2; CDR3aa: CASSYSGTGGASGYGYTF; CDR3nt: TGCGCCAGCAGCTATTCCGGGACAGGGGGCGCCTCTGGCTATGGCTACACCTTC
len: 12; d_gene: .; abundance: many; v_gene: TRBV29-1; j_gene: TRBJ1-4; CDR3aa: CSVELRNEKLFF; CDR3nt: TGCAGCGTTGAGTTAAGAAATGAAAAACTGTTTTTT
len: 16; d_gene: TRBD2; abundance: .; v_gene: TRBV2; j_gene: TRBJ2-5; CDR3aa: CASCIGTSGSRETQYF; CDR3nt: TGTGCCAGCTGTATCGGGACTAGCGGGAGTCGAGAGACCCAGTACTTC
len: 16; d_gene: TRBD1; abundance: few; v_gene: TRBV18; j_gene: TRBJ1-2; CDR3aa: CASSLNPGQDSYGYTF; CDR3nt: TGTGCCAGCTCACTCAACCCGGGACAGGATTCCTATGGCTACACCTTC
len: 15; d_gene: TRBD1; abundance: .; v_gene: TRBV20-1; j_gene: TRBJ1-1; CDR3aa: CSARSPTGESTEAFF; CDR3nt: TGCAGTGCTAGATCTCCGACAGGGGAAAGCACTGAAGCTTTCTTT
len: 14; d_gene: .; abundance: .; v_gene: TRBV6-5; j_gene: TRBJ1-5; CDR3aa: CASSLTDSNQPQHF; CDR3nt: TGTGCCAGCAGTTTGACAGATAGCAATCAGCCCCAGCATTTT
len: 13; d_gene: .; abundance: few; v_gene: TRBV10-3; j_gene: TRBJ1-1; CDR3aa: CAIRGSLNTEAFF; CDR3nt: TGTGCCATCCGGGGCAGCCTGAACACTGAAGCTTTCTTT
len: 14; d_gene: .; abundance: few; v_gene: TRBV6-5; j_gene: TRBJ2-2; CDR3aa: CASREHPNTGELFF; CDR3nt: TGTGCCAGCAGGGAACATCCTAACACCGGGGAGCTGTTTTTT
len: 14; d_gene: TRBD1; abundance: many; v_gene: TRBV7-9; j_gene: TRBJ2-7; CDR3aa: CASRRTGTSYEQYF; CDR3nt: TGTGCCAGCAGGAGGACAGGGACATCCTACGAGCAGTACTTC
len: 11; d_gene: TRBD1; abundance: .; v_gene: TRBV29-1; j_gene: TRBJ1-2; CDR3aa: CSVWDRDGYTF; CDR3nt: TGCAGCGTCTGGGACAGAGATGGCTACACCTTC
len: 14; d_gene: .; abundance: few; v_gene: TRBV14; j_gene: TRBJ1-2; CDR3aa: CASSPAGSSYGYTF; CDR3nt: TGTGCCAGCAGCCCAGCTGGGAGTAGCTATGGCTACACCTTC
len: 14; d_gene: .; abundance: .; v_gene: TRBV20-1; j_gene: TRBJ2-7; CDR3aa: CSARMPRDEYEQYF; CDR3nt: TGCAGTGCTAGAATGCCCCGGGATGAATACGAGCAGTACTTC
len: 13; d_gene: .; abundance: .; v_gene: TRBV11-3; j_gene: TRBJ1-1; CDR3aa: CASSLYMNTEAFF; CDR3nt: TGTGCCAGCAGCTTATACATGAACACTGAAGCTTTCTTT
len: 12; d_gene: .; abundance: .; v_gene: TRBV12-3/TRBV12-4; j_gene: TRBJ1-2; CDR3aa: CASTDDGYGYTF; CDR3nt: TGTGCCAGCACCGATGACGGCTATGGCTACACCTTC
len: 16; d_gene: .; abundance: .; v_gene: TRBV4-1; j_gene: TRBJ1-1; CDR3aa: CASSQGIGPGGTEAFF; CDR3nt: TGCGCCAGCAGCCAAGGGATAGGCCCCGGTGGGACTGAAGCTTTCTTT
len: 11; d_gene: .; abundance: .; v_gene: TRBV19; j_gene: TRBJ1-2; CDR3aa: CASSKDDGYTF; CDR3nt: TGTGCCAGTAGTAAGGATGATGGCTACACCTTC
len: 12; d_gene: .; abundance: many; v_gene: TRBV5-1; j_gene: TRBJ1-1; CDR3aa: CASRPEGDEAFF; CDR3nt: TGCGCCAGCAGACCCGAAGGTGATGAAGCTTTCTTT
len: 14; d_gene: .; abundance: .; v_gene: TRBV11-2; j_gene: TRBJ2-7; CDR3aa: CASSLGPPPYEQYF; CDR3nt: TGTGCCAGCAGCTTGGGTCCTCCCCCCTACGAGCAGTACTTC
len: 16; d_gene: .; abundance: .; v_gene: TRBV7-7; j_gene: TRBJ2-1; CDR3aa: CASSLGNPGSYNEQFF; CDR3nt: TGTGCTAGCAGCTTAGGTAATCCGGGATCCTACAATGAGCAGTTCTTC
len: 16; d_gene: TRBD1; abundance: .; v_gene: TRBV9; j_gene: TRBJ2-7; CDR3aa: CASSVGGGQVINEQYF; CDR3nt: TGTGCCAGCAGCGTAGGAGGGGGACAGGTCATCAACGAGCAGTACTTC
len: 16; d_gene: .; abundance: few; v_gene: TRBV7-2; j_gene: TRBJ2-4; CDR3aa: CASSLRAALAKNIQYF; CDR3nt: TGTGCCAGCAGCTTACGGGCGGCCCTAGCCAAAAACATTCAGTACTTC
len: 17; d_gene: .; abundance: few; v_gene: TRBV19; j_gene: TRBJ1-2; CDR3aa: CASRITRRGATLYGYTF; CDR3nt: TGTGCCAGTAGAATTACCAGACGGGGCGCGACCCTCTATGGCTACACCTTC
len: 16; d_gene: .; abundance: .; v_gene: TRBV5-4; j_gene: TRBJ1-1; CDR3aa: CASSLEQAVMNTEAFF; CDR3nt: TGTGCCAGCAGCTTGGAACAGGCCGTCATGAACACTGAAGCTTTCTTT
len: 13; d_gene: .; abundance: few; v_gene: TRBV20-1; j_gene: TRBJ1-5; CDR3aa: CSAVLRAGQPQHF; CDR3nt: TGCAGTGCCGTTCTCAGGGCGGGTCAGCCCCAGCATTTT
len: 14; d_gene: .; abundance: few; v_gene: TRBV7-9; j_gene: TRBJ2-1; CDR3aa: CASSLTLSYNEQFF; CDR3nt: TGTGCCAGCAGCCTTACCCTCTCCTACAATGAGCAGTTCTTC
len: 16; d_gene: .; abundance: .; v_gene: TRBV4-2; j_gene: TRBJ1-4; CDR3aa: CASSQEPTGPNEKLFF; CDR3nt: TGTGCCAGCAGCCAAGAGCCCACAGGCCCTAATGAAAAACTGTTTTTT
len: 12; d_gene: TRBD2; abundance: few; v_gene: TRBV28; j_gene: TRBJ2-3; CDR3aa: CASSGSTDTQYF; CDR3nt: TGTGCCAGTAGCGGGAGCACAGATACGCAGTATTTT
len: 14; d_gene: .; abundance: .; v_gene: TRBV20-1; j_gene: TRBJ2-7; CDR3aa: CSARTWAASYEQYF; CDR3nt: TGCAGTGCTAGGACATGGGCGGCATCCTACGAGCAGTACTTC
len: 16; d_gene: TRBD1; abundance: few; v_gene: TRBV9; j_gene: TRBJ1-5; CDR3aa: CASSVEGTDSNQPQHF; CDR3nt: TGTGCCAGCAGCGTAGAGGGGACAGATAGCAATCAGCCCCAGCATTTT
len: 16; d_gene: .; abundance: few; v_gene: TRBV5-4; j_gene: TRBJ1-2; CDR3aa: CASSLPAAASNYGYTF; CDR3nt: TGTGCCAGCAGCTTGCCGGCCGCCGCCTCTAACTATGGCTACACCTTC
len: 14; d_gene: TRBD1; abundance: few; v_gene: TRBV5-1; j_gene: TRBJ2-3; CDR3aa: CASRQGDRTDTQYF; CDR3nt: TGCGCCAGCAGACAGGGGGATCGCACAGATACGCAGTATTTT
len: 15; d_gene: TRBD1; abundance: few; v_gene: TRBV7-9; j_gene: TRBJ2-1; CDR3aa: CASRVGQGLINEQFF; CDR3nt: TGTGCCAGCAGGGTTGGACAGGGGCTTATAAATGAGCAGTTCTTC
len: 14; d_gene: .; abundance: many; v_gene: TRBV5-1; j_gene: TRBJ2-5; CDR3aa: CASSLQGPQETQYF; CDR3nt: TGCGCCAGCAGCTTGCAGGGTCCCCAAGAGACCCAGTACTTC
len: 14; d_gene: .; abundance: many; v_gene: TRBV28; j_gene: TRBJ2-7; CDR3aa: CASSSLGPPYEQYF; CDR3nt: TGTGCCAGCAGTTCATTGGGGCCGCCCTACGAGCAGTACTTC
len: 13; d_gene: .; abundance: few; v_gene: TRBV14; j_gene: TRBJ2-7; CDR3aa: CASSPGPYEEQYF; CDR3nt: TGTGCCAGCAGCCCCGGACCCTATGAGGAGCAGTACTTC
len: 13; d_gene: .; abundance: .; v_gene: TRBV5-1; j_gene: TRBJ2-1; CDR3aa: CASSPWGRNEQFF; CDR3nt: TGCGCCAGCAGCCCCTGGGGGCGGAATGAGCAGTTCTTC
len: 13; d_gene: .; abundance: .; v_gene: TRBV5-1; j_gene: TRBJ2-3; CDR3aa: CASSPTRQDTQYF; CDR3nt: TGCGCCAGCAGCCCCACCCGACAAGATACGCAGTATTTT
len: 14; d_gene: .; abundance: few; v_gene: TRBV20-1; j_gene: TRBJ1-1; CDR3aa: CSARTPGHYTEAFF; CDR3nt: TGCAGTGCTAGGACCCCGGGACACTACACTGAAGCTTTCTTT
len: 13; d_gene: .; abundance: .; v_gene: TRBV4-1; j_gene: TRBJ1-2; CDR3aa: CASSQEARRGYTF; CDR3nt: TGCGCCAGCAGCCAAGAGGCCCGGAGGGGCTACACCTTC
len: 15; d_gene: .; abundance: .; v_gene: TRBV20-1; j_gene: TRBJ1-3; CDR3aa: CSAKDSLLSGNTIYF; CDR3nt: TGCAGTGCTAAGGACAGCCTTCTCTCTGGAAACACCATATATTTT
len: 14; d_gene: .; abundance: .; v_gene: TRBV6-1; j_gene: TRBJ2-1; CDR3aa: CASLGPSSYNEQFF; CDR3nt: TGTGCCAGCTTGGGACCAAGCTCCTACAATGAGCAGTTCTTC
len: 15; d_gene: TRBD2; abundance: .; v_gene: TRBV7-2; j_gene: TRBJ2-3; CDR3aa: CASSISGGYSDTQYF; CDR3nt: TGTGCCAGCAGCATTAGCGGGGGGTACTCAGATACGCAGTATTTT
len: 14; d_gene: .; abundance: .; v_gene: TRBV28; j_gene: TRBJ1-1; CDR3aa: CASRIWEQGTEAFF; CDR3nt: TGTGCCAGCAGGATCTGGGAGCAGGGGACTGAAGCTTTCTTT
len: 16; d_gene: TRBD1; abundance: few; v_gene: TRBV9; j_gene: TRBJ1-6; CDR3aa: CASSPNPRDSNSPLHF; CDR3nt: TGTGCCAGCAGCCCTAACCCCCGGGACAGTAATTCACCCCTCCACTTT
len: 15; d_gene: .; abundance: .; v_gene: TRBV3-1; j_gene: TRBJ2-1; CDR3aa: CASSQDGARSVEQFF; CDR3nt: TGTGCCAGCAGCCAAGATGGGGCCCGCTCGGTCGAGCAGTTCTTC
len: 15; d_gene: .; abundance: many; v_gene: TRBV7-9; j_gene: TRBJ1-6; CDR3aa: CASSLDSSYNSPLHF; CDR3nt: TGTGCCAGCAGCCTGGACAGCTCCTATAATTCACCCCTCCACTTT
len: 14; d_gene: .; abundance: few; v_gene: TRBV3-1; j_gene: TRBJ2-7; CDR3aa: CASSQRGINYEQYF; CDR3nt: TGTGCCAGCAGCCAAAGAGGGATTAACTACGAGCAGTACTTC
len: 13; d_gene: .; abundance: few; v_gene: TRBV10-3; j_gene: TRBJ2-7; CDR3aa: CATNRDYSYEQYF; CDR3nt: TGTGCCACAAACAGGGACTACTCCTACGAGCAGTACTTC
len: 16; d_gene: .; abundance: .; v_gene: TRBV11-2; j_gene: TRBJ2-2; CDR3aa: CASSSQLSPGAGELFF; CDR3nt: TGTGCCAGCAGCTCCCAGTTGTCCCCGGGGGCCGGGGAGCTGTTTTTT
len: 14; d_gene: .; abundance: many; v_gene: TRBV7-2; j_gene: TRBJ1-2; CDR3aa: CASSFGHAVKSHTF; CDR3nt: TGTGCCAGCAGCTTCGGTCACGCCGTTAAGAGTCACACCTTC
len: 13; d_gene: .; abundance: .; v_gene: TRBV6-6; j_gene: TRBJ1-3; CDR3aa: CASKQEAGNTIYF; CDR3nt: TGTGCCAGCAAACAGGAGGCCGGAAACACCATATATTTT
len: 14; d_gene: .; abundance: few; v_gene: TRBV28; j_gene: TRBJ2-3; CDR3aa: CASSPPWSTDTQYF; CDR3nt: TGTGCCAGCAGCCCCCCCTGGAGCACAGATACGCAGTATTTT
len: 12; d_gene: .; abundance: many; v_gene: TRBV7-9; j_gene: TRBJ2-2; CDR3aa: CASSFLTGELFF; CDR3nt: TGTGCCAGCAGCTTCTTGACCGGGGAGCTGTTTTTT
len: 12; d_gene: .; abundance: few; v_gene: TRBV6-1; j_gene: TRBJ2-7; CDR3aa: CASSELGYEQYF; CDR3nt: TGTGCCAGCAGTGAATTGGGTTACGAGCAGTACTTC
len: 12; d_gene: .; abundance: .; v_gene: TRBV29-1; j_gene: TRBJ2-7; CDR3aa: CSVGTQPYEQYF; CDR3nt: TGCAGCGTCGGGACACAGCCCTACGAGCAGTACTTC
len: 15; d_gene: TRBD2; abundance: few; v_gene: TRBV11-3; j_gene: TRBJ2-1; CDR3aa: CASSLGLAGTYEQFF; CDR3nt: TGTGCCAGCAGCTTAGGGCTAGCGGGTACCTATGAGCAGTTCTTC
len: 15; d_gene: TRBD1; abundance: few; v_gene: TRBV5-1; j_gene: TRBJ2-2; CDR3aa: CASRKVDRGAGELFF; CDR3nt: TGCGCCAGCCGTAAGGTAGACAGGGGCGCCGGGGAGCTGTTTTTT